This TCR beta chain was observed in a study of blood T cells in healthy people across ages. Alongside a J-beta primer mix, a sample-barcoded 5' primer served in a second PCR lasting about 7 to 11 cycles. TCRdb passed the 5' RACE reads through MiXCR, listing each CDR3 protein once. This table has 1.5 million or so distinct CDR3 sequences, roughly 40% appearing once. PBMCs, at least 6 million per sample, were isolated. The CDR3 has 13 residues. Germline values: CDR1 MNHEY, CDR2 SVGAGI. Trimming pared 2 bases from V and 4 bases from J, leaving 8 bases between. V and J are TRBV6-5 and TRBJ1-1; D is unresolved. What was sequenced was blood. This clonotype was sampled from a woman aged 18-35 years in good health. The CDR3: CASSYRYGTEAFF. As DNA, the CDR3 is TGTGCCAGCAGTTACCGGTACGGCACTGAAGCTTTCTTT.